The 8 T cell receptor beta chains given below trace back to one sample, sequenced in a study of T cells in Graves' hyperthyroidism and ophthalmopathy. Amplified TCR beta CDR3 regions derived from RNA transcripts. HTBI primers were used for first-round RT-PCR of the TCR CDR3. TCRdb re-called the multiplex PCR reads through MiXCR, storing one row per CDR3 protein. Of a few hundred thousand distinct CDR3 sequences in the sample, 46% are singletons; the top ten hold roughly 19%. The sequencing sample was made of peripheral blood or thyroid tissue (not recorded which). The receptor set was obtained from an adult woman with Graves' disease, either hyperthyroidism or ophthalmopathy (not recorded which).

V is TRBV7-8 and J is TRBJ1-2; 8 bases align to TRBD1. The V and J ends lost 4 bases and 6 bases, in that order; junction bases with no gene match: 4. Per germline, CDR1 SGHVS and CDR2 FQNEAQ. This CDR3 is 13 amino acids long. This CDR3 is CASSWTGWDGYTF. The CDR3 DNA is TGTGCCAGCAGCTGGACAGGGTGGGATGGCTACACCTTC.

This clonotype has just one count. A read error is likely, as this CDR3 ends without the conserved phenylalanine or tryptophan. Because the CDR3's place on the DNA is in doubt, the DNA is left out and the CDR3 is given as listed by TCRdb. The V and J genes are TRBV15 and TRBJ2-7; the D call in the table, TRBD1, was not verified against the DNA. Germline assignment: CDR1 LNHNV and CDR2 YYDKDF (reference sequence). Including both end residues, the CDR3 is 10 amino acids long. The CDR3 loop reads CATSKDHGDS.

Note on this clonotype: Just one base apart from a much larger clone, this may be a read error. No conserved phenylalanine or tryptophan is present at the end of the CDR3, so a read error is the likely explanation. This sequence joins TRBV12-3 or TRBV12-4 and TRBJ1-2; D is undetermined. The ends were cut back, 3 bases at V and 4 bases at J, with 21 bases in the middle. The CDR3 extends over 17 amino acids. In DNA form, the CDR3 reads TGTGCCAGCAGTTTTATTATCGATCCCAACGGTGGCTATGGCTACACCCTC. It codes for CASSFIIDPNGGYGYTL.

There are many counts of this clonotype. The genes are TRBV2 and TRBJ2-7; D not resolved. Germline V gene lookup returns CDR1 SNHLY and CDR2 FYNNEI. This CDR3 spans 12 amino acids. V was pared by 8 bases and J by 0 bases, with 8 bases between. CDR3 loop: CASVPDSYEQYF. In DNA form, the CDR3 reads TGTGCCAGCGTCCCGGACTCCTACGAGCAGTACTTC.

The sample holds a few counts of this clonotype. The V and J genes are TRBV7-6 and TRBJ1-6; 7 bases line up with TRBD1. This CDR3 is built from 13 residues. With 5 bases clipped from V and 10 bases from J, the junction kept 5 bases outside the gene matches. CDR1 and CDR2 from the germline V gene are SGHVS and FNYEAQ. The CDR3 DNA reads TGTGCCAGCAGCGACAGGGATGGCTCACCCCTCCACTTT. It translates to CASSDRDGSPLHF.

This clonotype was counted between two and nine times. The chain joins TRBV7-9 to TRBJ2-4; 10 nucleotides align to TRBD2. V lost 5 bases and J lost 7; bases outside the gene matches: 14. The CDR3 extends over 17 amino acids. Germline V gives CDR1 SEHNR, CDR2 FQNEAQ (reference sequence). In DNA, the CDR3 is TGTGCCAGCAGCCAAGAAGGGACTAGCGCCTCGGGGAACATTCAGTACTTC. Its translation: CASSQEGTSASGNIQYF.

The genes are TRBV20-1 and TRBJ1-1; 9 bases map to TRBD1. Germline V gene lookup returns CDR1 DFQATT and CDR2 SNEGSKA (reference sequence). The CDR3 extends over 14 amino acids. V shed 6 bases, J shed 5 bases, and the junction held 10 bases outside the gene matches. CDR3: CSASQQGAGTEAFF. The CDR3 bases are TGCAGTGCCTCTCAACAGGGGGCAGGAACTGAAGCTTTCTTT.

As to this clonotype: The CDR3 ends on some other residue instead of the conserved phenylalanine or tryptophan, so this is likely a read error. The rearrangement joins TRBV6-6 to TRBJ1-2; the D is unclear. This CDR3 spans 13 amino acids. The V gene's germline CDR1 is MNHNY and CDR2 SVGAGI (reference sequence). Trimming took off 2 bases at V and 3 bases at J, with 7 bases between the two ends. The CDR3 DNA follows: TGTGCCAGCAGTTACGAGGTACACTATGGCTACACCCTC. The encoded protein is CASSYEVHYGYTL.